The present T cell receptor beta chain was sequenced within a study of T cell repertoires in cytomegalovirus infection. Points from the study as a whole: Across the ex vivo response, the dominant clonotypes were HLA-C-restricted CMV-specific TCR beta clonotypes.

Germline V CDR1 and CDR2: SGHDN, FVKESK. The CDR3 consists of 13 residues. V trimming: 3 bases; J trimming: 6 bases; junction bases outside the gene matches: 5. MiXCR was run by TCRdb on the reads, yielding one entry per CDR3 protein. The sample records over 150,000 distinct CDR3 sequences, about 18% being singletons. A single count supports this clonotype. What it recognizes is unknown. Material: CD8+ T cells from PBMCs. The rearrangement links TRBV14 to TRBJ2-7; TRBD1 aligns across 7 bases. This TCR came from a human donor in good health (CMV status not recorded). Some clones in this sample may be carry-over from other donors' samples. The CDR3 nucleotides are TGTGCCAGCAGCCAGCAGACAGGGCTCGAGCAGTACTTC. Encoded protein: CASSQQTGLEQYF.